Below are 16 T cell receptor beta chains sequenced from a single sample in a study. A single record per CDR3 protein comes from TCRdb applying MiXCR to the 5' RACE reads. In the table there are some 8,700 distinct CDR3 sequences, about a sixth of which are singletons. The sample comprised memory CD4+ T cells sorted from blood. The subset here: memory CD4+ T cells, CD4+CD45RO+CD25-. Receptors were obtained from a female donor with breast cancer.

This clonotype came up many times. V and J are TRBV7-2 and TRBJ2-5; no definite D call. V was clipped by 5 bases and J by 4 bases, with 8 bases between them. Germline CDR1 SGHTA, CDR2 FQGNSA. This CDR3 is 12 amino acids long. This CDR3 is CASSPARETQYF. The CDR3 DNA follows: TGTGCCAGCAGCCCCGCTAGAGAGACCCAGTACTTC. The variable domain in full, with the rest retrieved from reference TRBV7-2 and TRBJ2-5, is GAGVSQSPSNKVTEKGKDVELRCDPISGHTALYWYRQSLGQGLEFLIYFQGNSAPDKSGLPSDRFSAERTGGSVSTLTIQRTQQEDSAVYLCASSPARETQYFGPGTRLLVL.

The V and J genes are TRBV5-1 and TRBJ1-2, with 9 positions matching TRBD1. Germline V CDR1 and CDR2: SGHRS, YFSETQ. There are 16 residues in the CDR3. After removal of 4 bases from V and 8 bases from J, the junction contained 15 bases not matched to a gene. The CDR3 bases are TGCGCCAGCAGCGGGGGACAGGGAATGTTAGAGAACGGCTACACCTTC. It yields the protein CASSGGQGMLENGYTF.

Points on this clonotype: A junction boundary mismatches the germline segment, possibly from a read error. The rearrangement uses TRBV10-2 and TRBJ1-2, with 8 bases aligning to TRBD1. The CDR3 has 15 residues. Germline CDR1 and CDR2: WSHSY and SAAADI. CDR3 sequence: CTSSPGQEKYYGYTF. CDR3 sequence (DNA): TGCACCAGCTCACCGGGACAGGAGAAGTACTATGGCTACACCTTC.

By frequency in the sample, this clonotype is medium-sized (0.01 to 0.1%). The genes are TRBV28 and TRBJ2-1; 14 bases align to TRBD2. CDR1 is MDHEN, CDR2 SYDVKM, per germline. The trim removed 4 bases at V and 8 bases at J, leaving 10 bases unmatched. This CDR3 has 17 amino acids. The chain's CDR3 is CASSSVRLAGGVDEQFF. Here the CDR3 DNA reads TGTGCCAGCAGTTCGGTACGACTAGCGGGAGGGGTTGATGAGCAGTTCTTC.

The chain carries TRBV29-1 and TRBJ2-2; 7 bases map to TRBD1. Germline CDR1 reads SQVTM; CDR2 reads ANQGSEA. Trimming removed 7 bases from V and 6 bases from J; junction bases left unmatched: 2. The CDR3 extends over 11 amino acids. CDR3 in amino acids: CSATGPGELFF. CDR3 sequence (DNA): TGCAGCGCGACAGGGCCCGGGGAGCTGTTTTTT.

As for this clonotype: A much larger clone sits a single nucleotide away, making a read error possible. The CDR3 region has the DNA TGTGCCAGCAGTTTACCCGAACTAGCGGGAGTCACAGATACGCAGTATTTT. It yields the protein CASSLPELAGVTDTQYF. The chain uses TRBV28 and TRBJ2-3, with 11 bases that match TRBD2. Germline V gene sequence: CDR1 MDHEN, CDR2 SYDVKM. The CDR3 extends over 17 amino acids. J was trimmed by 2 bases and V by 2 bases; bases with no gene match: 6.

This clonotype is labeled as medium-sized (0.01 to 0.1%). The chain uses TRBV11-2 and TRBJ2-2; D not certain. The CDR3 contains 15 residues. Deletions cut 4 bases from V and 0 bases from J, with 9 bases between. Germline values: CDR1 SGHAT, CDR2 FQNNGV. In nucleotides, the CDR3 is TGTGCCAGCAGCTACAGTGGCCCGAACACCGGGGAGCTGTTTTTT. Translation gives CASSYSGPNTGELFF.

The sample holds a few counts of this clonotype. This chain joins TRBV12-3 or TRBV12-4 and TRBJ1-6, with unresolved D. V was trimmed by 5 bases and J by 5 bases, leaving 4 bases between them. This CDR3 contains 12 residues. The CDR3 DNA reads TGTGCCAGCAGTACCGATAATTCACCCCTCCACTTT. This encodes CASSTDNSPLHF.

In this sample, this clonotype turned up many times. The chain is built from TRBV10-3 and TRBJ2-1; tentatively, D is TRBD2 (6 bases). The CDR3 is 12 residues long. Per the germline V gene, CDR1 is ENHRY and CDR2 is SYGVKD. Trimming left V 7 bases short and J 8 bases short, with 12 bases between. CDR3 region: CAIMGGGDEQFF. For the CDR3, the DNA is TGTGCCATCATGGGAGGTGGGGATGAGCAGTTCTTC.

Remarks on this clonotype: A much larger clone differs by one base, so this may be a read error. The chain employs TRBV11-2 and TRBJ2-1, with D tentatively TRBD1 (5 bases). In germline, CDR1 is SGHAT, CDR2 FQNNGV. The CDR3 runs to 14 residues. The CDR3 region has the DNA TGTGCCAGTCAAGGGGCTAGTAGGTACAATGGGCAGTTCTTC. This sequence encodes CASQGASRYNGQFF.

This clonotype has just a few counts. The rearrangement joins TRBV27 to TRBJ2-7, with D perhaps given as TRBD1 or TRBD2 (6 bases each). The CDR3 totals 15 residues. V gave up 6 bases and J gave up 2 bases, with 17 bases separating them. From germline, CDR1 is MNHEY and CDR2 SMNVEV (reference sequence). Written as DNA, the CDR3 is TGTGCCAGCAGCAATACAATAGGGGGGCCCTACGAGCAGTACTTC. Encoded protein: CASSNTIGGPYEQYF.

The chain recombines TRBV28 with TRBJ2-7; 8 bases agree with TRBD1. Germline V gene data show CDR1 as MDHEN and CDR2 as SYDVKM. Trimming removed 6 bases from V and 2 bases from J; junction bases left unmatched: 9. The CDR3 covers 15 residues. The CDR3 sequence is CASSGPGTGTYEQYV. The CDR3 nucleotides are TGTGCCAGCAGCGGTCCCGGGACAGGAACCTACGAGCAGTACGTC.

In its sample, this clonotype was seen many times. The genes are TRBV3-1 and TRBJ1-6; D not certain. This CDR3 contains 13 residues. Trimming removed 1 base from V and 7 bases from J, with 5 bases in between. Germline lookup yields CDR1 LGHDT and CDR2 YNNKEL (reference sequence). The CDR3, as DNA: TGTGCCAGCAGCCAAGGAGGGAATTCACCCCTCCACTTT. Amino acids: CASSQGGNSPLHF. Together with reference TRBV3-1 and TRBJ1-6, the CDR3 gives the full variable domain: DTAVSQTPKYLVTQMGNDKSIKCEQNLGHDTMYWYKQDSKKFLKIMFSYNNKELIINETVPNRFSPKSPDKAHLNLHINSLELGDSAVYFCASSQGGNSPLHFGNGTRLTVT.

This clonotype was recorded a few times. Given a much more abundant clone one base away, this may be a read error. As DNA, the CDR3 is TGTGCCACCAGTGATGCCGACGGTACTGAAGCTTTCTTT. Its translation: CATSDADGTEAFF. J is TRBJ1-1 and V is TRBV24-1; D remains unclear. Germline values: CDR1 KGHDR, CDR2 SFDVKD. The germline V and J ends were trimmed by 3 bases and 5 bases, with 9 bases remaining between them. This CDR3 is 13 amino acids long.

This clonotype was counted many times. CDR3 loop: CASSPSGTGLSYTF. The CDR3 nucleotides are TGTGCCAGCAGCCCATCTGGGACAGGTCTTAGCTACACCTTC. The chain links TRBV7-3 to TRBJ1-2; 8 nucleotides match TRBD1. CDR1 and CDR2 from the germline V gene are SGHTA and FQGTGA. The CDR3 runs 14 residues. Losses at the gene ends were 5 bases for V and 9 bases for J; bases not matched to a gene: 11.

A word on this clonotype: Sequence at one end of the junction differs from germline and may be a read error. The CDR3 DNA reads as TGTGCCAGCACCGGGACCCCTCAAGAGACCCAGCACTTC. It is translated as CASTGTPQETQHF. The J gene is TRBJ2-5, the V gene TRBV11-2, with D possibly called TRBD1 or TRBD2 (5 bases each). This CDR3 comprises 13 residues. CDR1 and CDR2 (germline): SGHAT, FQNNGV.